The 10 T cell receptor beta chains below come from one sample, sequenced in a study of T-cell memory formation after mild COVID-19. TCRdb re-derived calls from the 5' RACE reads in MiXCR, one entry per CDR3 protein. This sample has fewer than 450,000 distinct CDR3 sequences; 20% to 30% occur once, and the top ten carry 8.5% to 10%. Material for sequencing was PBMCs or a T cell subset sorted from them (not recorded which). The receptor set was obtained from an adult woman who had mild COVID-19 (a few samples of this study predate the infection). Cell type and time point are not known.

This clonotype was counted between two and nine times. The rearrangement uses TRBV7-2 and TRBJ2-7; 8 nucleotides match TRBD2. J lost 6 bases, V lost 5 bases, and 9 bases had no gene match. This CDR3 has 14 amino acids. Germline V CDR1 and CDR2: SGHTA, FQGNSA. DNA for the CDR3: TGTGCCAGCAGCCCCCGGGAGGGTGCGACCGAGCAGTACTTC. Protein product: CASSPREGATEQYF.

V and J are TRBV29-1 and TRBJ1-2; D may be TRBD1 (6 bases). CDR1 SQVTM and CDR2 ANQGSEA come from the germline V gene. The CDR3 loop spans 13 amino acids. Trimming took 3 bases from V and 4 from J, leaving 12 bases between them. CDR3 nucleotide sequence: TGCAGCGTTGAGTTGACAGGCAGCTATGGCTACACCTTC. This codes for CSVELTGSYGYTF.

V gene TRBV12-3 or TRBV12-4 combines with J gene TRBJ1-1, with unresolved D. V lost 2 bases, J lost 3 bases, and 7 bases lay in between. The CDR3 is 13 residues long. This chain's CDR3 is CASSLREHTEAFF. The CDR3 DNA reads TGTGCCAGCAGTTTAAGGGAGCACACTGAAGCTTTCTTT.

The chain is built from TRBV5-1 and TRBJ2-1; D not resolved. This CDR3 is 14 amino acids long. Germline CDR1 and CDR2: SGHRS and YFSETQ. Trimming removed 4 bases at V and 0 bases at J, with 8 bases between. CDR3 DNA: TGCGCCAGCAGCAATGGCAGCTCCTACAATGAGCAGTTCTTC. It encodes CASSNGSSYNEQFF.

Here the CDR3 reads CASSAGLGSETQYF. Written as DNA, the CDR3 is TGTGCCAGCAGCGCAGGTCTAGGATCAGAGACCCAGTACTTC. This chain links TRBV7-8 with TRBJ2-5; D is ambiguous. Trimming shortened V by 5 bases and J by 4 bases, and 14 bases separated the two germline ends. CDR3 length: 14 residues. From germline, CDR1 is SGHVS and CDR2 FQNEAQ.

The chain carries TRBV5-1 and TRBJ2-5, with D unresolved. With 0 bases removed from V and 5 bases from J, the gap between germline ends came to 14 bases. This CDR3 is built from 15 residues. From germline, CDR1 is SGHRS and CDR2 YFSETQ. The CDR3 loop is CASSLDPGSGETQYF. DNA of the CDR3: TGCGCCAGCAGCTTGGATCCGGGCTCCGGGGAGACCCAGTACTTC.

This clonotype was counted between two and nine times. The rearrangement links TRBV3-1 to TRBJ2-1; D gene uncertain. Deletions cut 4 bases from V and 5 bases from J, with 6 bases between. Germline V CDR1 and CDR2: LGHDT, YNNKEL (reference sequence). The CDR3 totals 12 residues. CDR3 nucleotide sequence: TGTGCCAGCAGCCGTAAAGACAATGAGCAGTTCTTC. The encoded protein is CASSRKDNEQFF.

This clonotype was recorded at least ten times. The CDR3 loop is CASSIAGHEEKLFF. The CDR3 bases are TGTGCCAGTAGTATAGCGGGACACGAAGAAAAACTGTTTTTT. The genes are TRBV19 and TRBJ1-4, with D possibly TRBD1 on 6 matching bases. The germline gives CDR1 LNHDA, CDR2 SQIVND (reference sequence). With 1 base removed from V and 8 bases from J, the gap between germline ends came to 11 bases. The CDR3 loop spans 14 amino acids.

This chain links TRBV7-3 with TRBJ1-1, with D unclear. Germline loops: CDR1 SGHTA, CDR2 FQGTGA. Trimming stripped 1 base from V and 8 bases from J, with 11 bases between. This CDR3 is built from 13 residues. In nucleotides, the CDR3 is TGTGCCAGCAGCTTAAGTCCCGGACGGGAAGCTTTCTTT. This encodes CASSLSPGREAFF.

The sample holds one count of this clonotype. The chain uses TRBV6-4 and TRBJ1-2, with D tentatively TRBD1 (6 bases). V was clipped by 0 bases and J by 3 bases, with 11 bases between them. The CDR3 extends over 15 amino acids. Germline loops: CDR1 MRHNA, CDR2 SNTAGT. The CDR3 nucleotides are TGTGCCAGCAGTGACTCTGGCAGGGGACACTATGGCTACACCTTC. Translated: CASSDSGRGHYGYTF.